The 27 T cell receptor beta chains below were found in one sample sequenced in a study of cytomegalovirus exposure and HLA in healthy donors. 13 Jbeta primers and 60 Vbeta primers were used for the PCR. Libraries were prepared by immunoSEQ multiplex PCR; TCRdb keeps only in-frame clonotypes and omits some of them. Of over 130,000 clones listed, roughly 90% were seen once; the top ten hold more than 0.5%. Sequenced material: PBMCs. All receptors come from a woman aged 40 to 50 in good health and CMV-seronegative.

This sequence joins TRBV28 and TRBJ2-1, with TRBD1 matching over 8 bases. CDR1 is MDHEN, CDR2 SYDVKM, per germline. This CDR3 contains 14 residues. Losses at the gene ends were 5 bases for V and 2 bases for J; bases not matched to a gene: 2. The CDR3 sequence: CASSRDRTYNEQFF. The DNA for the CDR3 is TGTGCCAGCAGTCGGGACAGGACCTACAATGAGCAGTTCTTC.

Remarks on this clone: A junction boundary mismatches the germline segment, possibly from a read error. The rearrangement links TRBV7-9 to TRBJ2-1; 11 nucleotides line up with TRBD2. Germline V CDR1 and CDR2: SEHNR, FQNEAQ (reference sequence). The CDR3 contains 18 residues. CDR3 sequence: CSSSFGLAGLSSYNEQFF. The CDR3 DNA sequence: TGTTCCAGCAGCTTTGGACTAGCGGGCCTTAGCTCCTACAATGAGCAGTTCTTC.

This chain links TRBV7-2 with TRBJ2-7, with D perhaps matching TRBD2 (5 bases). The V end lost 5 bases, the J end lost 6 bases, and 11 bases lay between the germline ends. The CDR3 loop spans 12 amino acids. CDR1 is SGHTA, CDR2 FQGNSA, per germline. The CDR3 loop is CASSPARGEQYF. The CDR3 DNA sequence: TGTGCCAGCAGCCCGGCTCGGGGCGAGCAGTACTTC.

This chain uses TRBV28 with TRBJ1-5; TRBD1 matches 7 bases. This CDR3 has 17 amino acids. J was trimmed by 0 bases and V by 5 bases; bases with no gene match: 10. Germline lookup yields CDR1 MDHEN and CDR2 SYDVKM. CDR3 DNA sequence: TGTGCCAGCAGTGAAGGACAGGCGCCTTATAGCAATCAGCCCCAGCATTTT. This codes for CASSEGQAPYSNQPQHF. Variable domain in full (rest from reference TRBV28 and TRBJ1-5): DVKVTQSSRYLVKRTGEKVFLECVQDMDHENMFWYRQDPGLGLRLIYFSYDVKMKEKGDIPEGYSVSREKKERFSLILESASTNQTSMYLCASSEGQAPYSNQPQHFGDGTRLSIL.

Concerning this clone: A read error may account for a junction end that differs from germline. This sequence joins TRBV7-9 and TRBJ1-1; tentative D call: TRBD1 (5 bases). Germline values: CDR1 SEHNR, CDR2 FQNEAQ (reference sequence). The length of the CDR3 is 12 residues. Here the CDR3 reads CSSSWRGTEAFF. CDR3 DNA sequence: TGTTCCAGCAGCTGGCGGGGGACTGAAGCTTTCTTT.

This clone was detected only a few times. CDR3 sequence: CASGTDRIYEQYF. CDR3 nucleotides: TGTGCCAGCGGGACCGACAGGATCTACGAGCAGTACTTC. The chain uses TRBV7-9 and TRBJ2-7; possible D gene TRBD1, 6 bases. The germline V and J ends were trimmed by 8 bases and 3 bases, with 14 bases remaining between them. The CDR3 sequence is 13 residues long. Per germline, CDR1 SEHNR and CDR2 FQNEAQ (reference sequence). The entire variable domain, with the rest obtained from reference TRBV7-9 and TRBJ2-7, is as follows: DTGVSQNPRHKITKRGQNVTFRCDPISEHNRLYWYRQTLGQGPEFLTYFQNEAQLEKSRLLSDRFSAERPKGSFSTLEIQRTEQGDSAMYLCASGTDRIYEQYFGPGTRLTVT.

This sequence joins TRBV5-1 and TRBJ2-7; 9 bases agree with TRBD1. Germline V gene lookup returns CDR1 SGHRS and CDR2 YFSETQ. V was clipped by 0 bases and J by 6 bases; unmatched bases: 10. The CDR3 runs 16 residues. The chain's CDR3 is CASSLGTQGQGAEQYF. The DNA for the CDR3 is TGCGCCAGCAGCTTGGGAACTCAGGGACAGGGTGCCGAGCAGTACTTC.

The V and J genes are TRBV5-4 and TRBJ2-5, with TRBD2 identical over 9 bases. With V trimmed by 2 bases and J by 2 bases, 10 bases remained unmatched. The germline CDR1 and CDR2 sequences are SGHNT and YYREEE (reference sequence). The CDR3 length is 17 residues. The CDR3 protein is CASSLGLAGFSQETQYF. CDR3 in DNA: TGTGCCAGCAGCTTAGGCCTAGCGGGATTTTCTCAAGAGACCCAGTACTTC.

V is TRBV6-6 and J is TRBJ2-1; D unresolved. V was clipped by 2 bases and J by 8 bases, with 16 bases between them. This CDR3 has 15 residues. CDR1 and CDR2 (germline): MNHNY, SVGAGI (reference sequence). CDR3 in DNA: TGTGCCAGCAGTTACGATTCGAAGAGCGTGGATGAGCAGTTCTTC. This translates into CASSYDSKSVDEQFF.

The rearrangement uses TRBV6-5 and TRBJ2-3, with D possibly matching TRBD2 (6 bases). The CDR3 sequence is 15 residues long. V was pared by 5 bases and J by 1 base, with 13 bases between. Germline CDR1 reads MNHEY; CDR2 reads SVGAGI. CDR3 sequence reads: CASSPYGGGTDTQYF. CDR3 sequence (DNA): TGTGCCAGCAGTCCGTATGGAGGGGGCACAGATACGCAGTATTTT.

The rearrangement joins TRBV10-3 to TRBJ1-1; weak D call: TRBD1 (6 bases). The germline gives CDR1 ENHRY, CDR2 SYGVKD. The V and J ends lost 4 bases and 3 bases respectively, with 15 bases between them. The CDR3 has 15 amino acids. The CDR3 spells CAISGTRGGDTEAFF. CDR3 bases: TGTGCCATCAGTGGAACCAGGGGAGGGGACACTGAAGCTTTCTTT.

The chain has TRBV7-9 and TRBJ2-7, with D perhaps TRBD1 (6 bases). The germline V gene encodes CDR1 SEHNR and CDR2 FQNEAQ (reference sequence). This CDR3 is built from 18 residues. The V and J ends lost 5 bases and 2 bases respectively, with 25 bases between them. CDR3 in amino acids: CASSHGLDSRSITYEQYF. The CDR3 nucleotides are TGTGCCAGCAGCCACGGTTTGGACAGCCGAAGTATTACCTACGAGCAGTACTTC.

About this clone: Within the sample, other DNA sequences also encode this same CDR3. The CDR3 DNA reads as TGTGCCAGCAGTTTAACTTCCTACGAGCAGTACTTC. This codes for CASSLTSYEQYF. This sequence joins TRBV28 and TRBJ2-7; D is unclear. Germline CDR1 and CDR2: MDHEN and SYDVKM. The CDR3 consists of 12 residues. Trimming left V 2 bases short and J 1 base short, with 3 bases between.

CDR3 region: CASSFQTGGSYGYTF. DNA of the CDR3: TGTGCCAGTAGTTTTCAGACAGGGGGCAGCTATGGCTACACCTTC. V is TRBV19 and J is TRBJ1-2, with 10 bases lining up with TRBD1. The trim removed 5 bases at V and 4 bases at J, leaving 7 bases unmatched. Germline V lookup: CDR1 LNHDA, CDR2 SQIVND (reference sequence). The CDR3 extends over 15 amino acids.

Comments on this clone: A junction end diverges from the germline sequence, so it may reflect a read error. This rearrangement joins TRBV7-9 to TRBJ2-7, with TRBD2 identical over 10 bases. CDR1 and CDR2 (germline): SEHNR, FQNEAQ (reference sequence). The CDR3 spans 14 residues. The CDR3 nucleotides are TGTTCCAGCAGCTTAGGACTAGCGGACTACGAGCAGTACTTC. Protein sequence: CSSSLGLADYEQYF.

CDR3 region: CASGRGTGREEKLFF. CDR3 bases: TGTGCCAGCGGGAGGGGGACAGGGAGAGAAGAAAAACTGTTTTTT. The rearrangement joins TRBV6-1 to TRBJ1-4; 9 positions agree with TRBD1. The CDR3 has 15 amino acids. Germline CDR1 is MNHNS and CDR2 is SASEGT. The J segment lost 8 bases and the V segment lost 8 bases, leaving 12 bases of the junction unmatched.

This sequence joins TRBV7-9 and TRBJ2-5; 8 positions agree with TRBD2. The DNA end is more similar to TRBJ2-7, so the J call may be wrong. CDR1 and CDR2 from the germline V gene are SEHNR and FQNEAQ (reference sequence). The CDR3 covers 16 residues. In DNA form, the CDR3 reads TGTGCCAGCAGCTTAGGGTTAGCGGGAACTTCCTACGAGCAGTACTTC. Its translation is CASSLGLAGTSYEQYF.

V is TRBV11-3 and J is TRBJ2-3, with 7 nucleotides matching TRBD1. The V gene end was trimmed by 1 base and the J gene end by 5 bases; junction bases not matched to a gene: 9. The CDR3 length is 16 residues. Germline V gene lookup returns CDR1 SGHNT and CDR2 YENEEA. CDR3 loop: CASSLGGTARGDTQYF. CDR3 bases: TGTGCCAGCAGCTTAGGGGGGACAGCCCGGGGAGATACGCAGTATTTT.

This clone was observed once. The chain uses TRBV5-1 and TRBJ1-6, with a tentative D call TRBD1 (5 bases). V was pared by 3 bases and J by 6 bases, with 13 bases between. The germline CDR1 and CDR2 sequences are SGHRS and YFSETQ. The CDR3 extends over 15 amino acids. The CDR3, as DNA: TGCGCCAGCAGCTCGCTCGGGCAGGGTAATTCACCCCTCCACTTT. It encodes CASSSLGQGNSPLHF.

CDR3 in DNA: TGCGCCAGCAGCTTGACTAGCGGGGACTACGAGCAGTACTTC. The encoded protein is CASSLTSGDYEQYF. The chain joins TRBV5-1 to TRBJ2-7; 10 nucleotides align to TRBD2. This CDR3 comprises 14 residues. Germline CDR1 is SGHRS and CDR2 is YFSETQ. After removal of 1 base from V and 3 bases from J, the junction contained 1 base not matched to a gene.

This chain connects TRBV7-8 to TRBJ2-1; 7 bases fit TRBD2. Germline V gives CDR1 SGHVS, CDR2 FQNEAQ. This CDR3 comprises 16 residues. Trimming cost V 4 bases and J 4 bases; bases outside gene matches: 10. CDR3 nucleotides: TGTGCCAGCAGCTCTTACGGGGCTAGCGGTTACAATGAGCAGTTCTTC. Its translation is CASSSYGASGYNEQFF.

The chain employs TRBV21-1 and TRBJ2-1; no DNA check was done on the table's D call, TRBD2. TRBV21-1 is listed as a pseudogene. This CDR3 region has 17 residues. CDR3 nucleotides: TGTGCCAGCACCCAGACTAGCGGGAGATCTGTGGAGAGTGAGCAGTTCTTC. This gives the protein CASTQTSGRSVESEQFF.

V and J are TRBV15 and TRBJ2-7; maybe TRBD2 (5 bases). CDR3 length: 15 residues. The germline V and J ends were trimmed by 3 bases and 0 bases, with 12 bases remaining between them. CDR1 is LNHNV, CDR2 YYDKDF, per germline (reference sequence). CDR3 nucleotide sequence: TGTGCCACCAGCAGTAAGGGAGATCTCTCCTACGAGCAGTACTTC. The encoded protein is CATSSKGDLSYEQYF.

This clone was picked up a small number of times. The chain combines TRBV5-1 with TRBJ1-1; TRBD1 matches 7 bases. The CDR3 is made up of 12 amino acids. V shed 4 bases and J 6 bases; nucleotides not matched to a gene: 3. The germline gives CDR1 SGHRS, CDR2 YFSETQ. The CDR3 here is CASSGTESEAFF. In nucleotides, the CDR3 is TGCGCCAGCAGCGGGACAGAGTCTGAAGCTTTCTTT.

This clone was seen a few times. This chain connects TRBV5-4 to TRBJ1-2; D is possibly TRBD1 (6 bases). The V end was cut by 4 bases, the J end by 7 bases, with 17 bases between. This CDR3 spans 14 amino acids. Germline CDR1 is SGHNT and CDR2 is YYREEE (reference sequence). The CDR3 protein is CASSPIQGIGGYTF. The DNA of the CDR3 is TGTGCCAGCAGCCCAATCCAGGGGATAGGTGGCTACACCTTC.

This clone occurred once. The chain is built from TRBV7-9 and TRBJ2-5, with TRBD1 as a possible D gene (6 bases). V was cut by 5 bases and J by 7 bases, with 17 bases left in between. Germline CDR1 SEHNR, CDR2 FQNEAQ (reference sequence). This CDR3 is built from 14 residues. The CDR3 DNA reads TGTGCCAGCAGCCTCCAACAGGGCTCTCTGACCCAGTACTTC. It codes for CASSLQQGSLTQYF.

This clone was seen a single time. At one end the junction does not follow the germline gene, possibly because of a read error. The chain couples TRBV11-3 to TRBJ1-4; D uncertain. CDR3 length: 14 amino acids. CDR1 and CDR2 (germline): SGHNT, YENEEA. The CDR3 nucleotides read TGTGCCAGCAGCTACGTTGCAACTAATGAAAAACCGTTTTTT. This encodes CASSYVATNEKPFF. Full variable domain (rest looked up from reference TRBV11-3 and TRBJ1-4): EAGVVQSPRYKIIEKKQPVAFWCNPISGHNTLYWYLQNLGQGPELLIRYENEEAVDDSQLPKDRFSAERLKGVDSTLKIQPAELGDSAVYLCASSYVATNEKPFFGSGTQLSVL.